These 25 T cell receptor beta chains were sequenced from one sample in a study of T cell responses to AZD1222 COVID-19 vaccine. Method: immunoSEQ multiplex PCR; TCRdb's copy keeps in-frame clones and lacks some. The sample holds approximately 140,000 clones, about 91% seen once. Here the sequenced sample was peripheral blood, taken on day 0 of AZD1222 vaccination. The receptors stem from an adult in good health.

The chain uses TRBV12-5 and TRBJ1-1; D uncertain. CDR3 length equals 14 residues. V was trimmed by 6 bases and J by 1 base, leaving 12 bases between them. Germline V lookup: CDR1 LGHNT, CDR2 FRNRAP. DNA for the CDR3: TGTGCTAGTGGCATGGGAGACTGGAACACTGAAGCTTTCTTT. This sequence encodes CASGMGDWNTEAFF.

This clone was seen only once. The J gene is TRBJ2-7, the V gene TRBV3-1 (or the pseudogene TRBV3-2); 12 bases line up with TRBD2. After removal of 0 bases from V and 2 bases from J, the junction contained 5 bases not matched to a gene. The CDR3 loop spans 17 amino acids. The germline CDR1 and CDR2 sequences are LGHDT and YNNKEL (reference sequence). For the CDR3, the DNA is TGTGCCAGCAGCCAAGATACCCTAGCGGGAGGGCCCTACGAGCAGTACTTC. Residues: CASSQDTLAGGPYEQYF.

In DNA, the CDR3 is TGTGCCAGCAGCCATCTCGGGCAATACTCCTACGAGCAGTACTTC. This codes for CASSHLGQYSYEQYF. The V and J genes are TRBV3-1 (or the pseudogene TRBV3-2) and TRBJ2-7; D remains unclear. The V gene lost 3 bases and the J gene lost 0 bases, with 12 bases spanning the gap. Germline-derived CDR1 and CDR2 are LGHDT and YNNKEL (reference sequence). The CDR3 length is 15 residues.

This chain links TRBV12-3 or TRBV12-4 with TRBJ1-5; D remains unclear. The V gene lost 5 bases and the J gene lost 2 bases, with 7 bases spanning the gap. This CDR3 region has 13 residues. The CDR3: CASSPGGNQPQHF. In DNA form, the CDR3 reads TGTGCCAGCAGTCCCGGGGGCAATCAGCCCCAGCATTTT.

The V and J genes are TRBV28 and TRBJ1-3, with D hard to call. V lost 9 bases and J lost 13, with 16 bases in between. Germline loops: CDR1 MDHEN, CDR2 SYDVKM. CDR3 length: 11 residues. CDR3 bases: TGTGCCAGTAGGGAAAGTGGCCTGATATATTTT. It is translated as CASRESGLIYF.

This clone was picked up one time. The rearrangement uses TRBV5-1 and TRBJ2-6; D uncertain. This CDR3 comprises 13 residues. The germline V gene has CDR1 SGHRS and CDR2 YFSETQ. Trimming took off 6 bases at V and 1 base at J, with 5 bases between the two ends. The CDR3 loop is CASTPSGANVLTF. CDR3 sequence (DNA): TGCGCCAGCACGCCTTCTGGGGCCAACGTCCTGACTTTC.

The chain employs TRBV12-3 or TRBV12-4 and TRBJ2-1; no definite D call. The V gene lost 4 bases and the J gene lost 6 bases, with 4 bases spanning the gap. This CDR3 contains 11 residues. The CDR3 region is CASSSSNEQFF. CDR3 nucleotide sequence: TGTGCCAGCAGTTCCAGCAATGAGCAGTTCTTC.

This clone appeared a single time. V and J are TRBV7-8 and TRBJ1-3; D gene unclear. This CDR3 spans 14 amino acids. Trimming took 5 bases from V and 0 from J, leaving 8 bases between them. Germline loops: CDR1 SGHVS, CDR2 FQNEAQ. This CDR3 reads CASSPGNSGNTIYF. The CDR3 DNA follows: TGTGCCAGCAGCCCGGGGAACTCTGGAAACACCATATATTTT.

The chain uses TRBV19 and TRBJ2-1; a weak D match, TRBD2 (5 bases). Germline V gene sequence: CDR1 LNHDA, CDR2 SQIVND (reference sequence). The CDR3 loop spans 14 amino acids. Trimming cost V 1 base and J 5 bases, with 9 bases left between them. The chain's CDR3 is CASSIGTLDNEQFF. In DNA, the CDR3 is TGTGCCAGTAGTATAGGGACTCTTGACAATGAGCAGTTCTTC.

The chain is built from TRBV19 and TRBJ1-5; D call uncertain. The CDR3 length is 14 residues. CDR1 LNHDA and CDR2 SQIVND come from the germline V gene (reference sequence). Trimming removed 6 bases at V and 1 base at J, with 10 bases between. CDR3 DNA sequence: TGTGCCAGTAGCCCCCTGCGGAGCAATCAGCCCCAGCATTTT. Its protein product is CASSPLRSNQPQHF.

The CDR3 is CASSLLINTGELFF. CDR3 bases: TGTGCCAGCAGCTTGTTAATTAACACCGGGGAGCTGTTTTTT. V and J are TRBV5-6 and TRBJ2-2; no reliable D call. CDR1 and CDR2 (germline): SGHDT, YYEEEE. This CDR3 comprises 14 residues. V lost 1 base, J lost 2 bases, and 6 bases lay in between.

This chain joins TRBV2 and TRBJ1-4; D unresolved. V lost 6 bases, J lost 0 bases, and 11 bases lay in between. CDR1 is SNHLY and CDR2 is FYNNEI in the germline V gene. The CDR3 has 15 amino acids. The CDR3 bases are TGTGCCAGCAGCGAACAAAGGGCAACTAATGAAAAACTGTTTTTT. Residues: CASSEQRATNEKLFF.

The chain has TRBV6-5 and TRBJ2-7; the match to TRBD1 covers 8 bases. V lost 4 bases, J lost 2 bases, and 7 bases stayed unmatched. CDR1 is MNHEY and CDR2 is SVGAGI in the germline V gene. CDR3 length: 15 amino acids. The CDR3 is CASSFVGQGPYEQYF. CDR3 sequence (DNA): TGTGCCAGCAGTTTTGTTGGACAGGGACCCTACGAGCAGTACTTC.

J is TRBJ1-2 and V is TRBV27; D gene ambiguous. Trimming cost V 0 bases and J 4 bases, with 9 bases left between them. The CDR3 sequence is 14 residues long. Germline CDR1 and CDR2: MNHEY and SMNVEV (reference sequence). The DNA of the CDR3 is TGTGCCAGCAGTTTATCACCGGGCGTCTATGGCTACACCTTC. Amino acid sequence: CASSLSPGVYGYTF.

V usage is TRBV19 and J usage is TRBJ2-6; D ambiguous. Germline lookup yields CDR1 LNHDA and CDR2 SQIVND (reference sequence). This CDR3 region has 15 residues. The ends were cut back, 7 bases at V and 0 bases at J, with 10 bases in the middle. CDR3 protein: CASTLTYSGANVLTF. The DNA for the CDR3 is TGTGCCAGTACCCTGACATACTCTGGGGCCAACGTCCTGACTTTC.

This chain connects TRBV16 to TRBJ2-7, with D unresolved. The CDR3 covers 12 residues. Looked up from germline, CDR1 is KGHSY and CDR2 is FQNENV. V dropped 0 bases and J dropped 3 bases, with 3 bases sitting between them. DNA of the CDR3: TGTGCCAGCAGCCAATCGCTCTACGAGCAGTACTTC. This translates into CASSQSLYEQYF.

This chain links TRBV7-2 with TRBJ2-3; TRBD2 agrees at 7 bases. Trimming removed 1 base from V and 0 bases from J; junction bases left unmatched: 1. Germline V gene sequence: CDR1 SGHTA, CDR2 FQGNSA. The CDR3 spans 15 residues. CDR3: CASSLVSGSTDTQYF. DNA for the CDR3: TGTGCCAGCAGCTTAGTTAGCGGGAGCACAGATACGCAGTATTTT.

The genes are TRBV5-4 and TRBJ2-2; D is ambiguous. Trimming took 6 bases from V and 4 from J, leaving 10 bases between them. The CDR3 is 13 residues long. Germline V gene data show CDR1 as SGHNT and CDR2 as YYREEE (reference sequence). The CDR3, as DNA: TGTGCCAGCACCCTAGGGTCCACCGGGGAGCTGTTTTTT. This translates into CASTLGSTGELFF.

On this clone itself: The junction departs from germline at one end; a sequencing error may be responsible. This chain links TRBV19 with TRBJ1-5; 7 bases align to TRBD1. Germline CDR1 LNHDA, CDR2 SQIVND (reference sequence). The CDR3 runs 16 residues. In DNA, the CDR3 is TGTGCCACTAGTAGTGAACAGGGGTATAGCAATCAGCCCCAGCATTTT. It is translated as CATSSEQGYSNQPQHF. Full variable domain (missing parts from reference TRBV19 and TRBJ1-5): DGGITQSPKYLFRKEGQNVTLSCEQNLNHDAMYWYRQDPGQGLRLIYYSQIVNDFQKGDIAEGYSVSREKKESFPLTVTSAQKNPTAFYLCATSSEQGYSNQPQHFGDGTRLSIL.

This clone was observed once. The genes are TRBV27 and TRBJ2-1, with 8 bases identical to TRBD1. V was pared by 7 bases and J by 8 bases, with 10 bases of the junction left unmatched. The germline V gene encodes CDR1 MNHEY and CDR2 SMNVEV (reference sequence). This CDR3 region has 14 residues. CDR3 bases: TGTGCCAGCAAACCAGGGGGCTTTAGGGATGAGCAGTTCTTC. Translating gives CASKPGGFRDEQFF.

V gene TRBV28 combines with J gene TRBJ2-3; no reliable D call. V gave up 6 bases and J gave up 0 bases, with 7 bases separating them. The germline gives CDR1 MDHEN, CDR2 SYDVKM. This CDR3 is built from 13 residues. The CDR3 DNA reads TGTGCCAGCAGCCCCCCTAGCACAGATACGCAGTATTTT. Protein: CASSPPSTDTQYF.

This chain connects TRBV19 to TRBJ1-5; D is unclear. Per germline, CDR1 LNHDA and CDR2 SQIVND (reference sequence). This CDR3 is built from 13 residues. V dropped 5 bases and J dropped 9 bases, with 14 bases sitting between them. CDR3 DNA: TGTGCCAGTAGTCCCCCTGGCATGGGGCCCCAGCATTTT. Protein: CASSPPGMGPQHF. The entire variable domain, with the rest obtained from reference TRBV19 and TRBJ1-5, is as follows: DGGITQSPKYLFRKEGQNVTLSCEQNLNHDAMYWYRQDPGQGLRLIYYSQIVNDFQKGDIAEGYSVSREKKESFPLTVTSAQKNPTAFYLCASSPPGMGPQHFGDGTRLSIL.

The chain is built from TRBV6-2 or TRBV6-3 and TRBJ1-6; D may be TRBD1 (6 bases). The CDR3 has 16 amino acids. CDR1 and CDR2 (germline): MNHEY, SVGEGT. V shed 2 bases and J shed 7 bases, with 15 bases lying between them. This CDR3 is CASSYTPQGSNSPLHF. CDR3 in DNA: TGTGCCAGCAGTTACACCCCCCAGGGGTCGAATTCACCCCTCCACTTT.

This clone was picked up one time. V gene TRBV7-9 combines with J gene TRBJ2-3; D is perhaps TRBD2 (6 bases). CDR1 is SEHNR and CDR2 is FQNEAQ in the germline V gene (reference sequence). This CDR3 spans 16 amino acids. The germline V and J ends were trimmed by 5 bases and 2 bases, with 17 bases remaining between them. CDR3 region: CASSPPGSGYTDTQYF. In DNA form, the CDR3 reads TGTGCCAGCAGCCCGCCCGGTAGCGGTTACACAGATACGCAGTATTTT.

The V gene is TRBV7-2, the J gene TRBJ1-2; 7 bases match TRBD1. V was pared by 6 bases and J by 5 bases, with 9 bases of the junction left unmatched. Germline CDR1 is SGHTA and CDR2 is FQGNSA. This CDR3 has 14 residues. CDR3 sequence: CASRQPGTDYGYTF. CDR3 bases: TGTGCCAGCAGACAACCAGGGACAGATTATGGCTACACCTTC.